The 15 T cell receptor beta chains given below trace back to one sample, sequenced in a study of breast tumors, draining lymph nodes, adjacent tissues (dated by TCRdb to about 2016). The lymph node samples were taken from the axillary draining lymph nodes of breast cancer patients. Library preparation used multiplex PCR. The sequencer listed for this sample is Illumina HiSeq 2000. TCRdb reran the public reads through fastp at Q25 and MiXCR, keeping productive beta chains. Under each unique CDR3 protein, matching rows form one entry showing the most common genes and DNA. The table for this sample lists 170,000 or so distinct CDR3 sequences; about 30% of them were counted only once. Of the sample, roughly 4.3% is held by the ten largest clones. Sequenced material: axillary lymph node tissue. These TCRs come from a female donor with breast cancer. Some clones in this sample may be carry-over from other donors' samples.

This clonotype has a count of ten or more. The chain links TRBV28 to TRBJ1-2; unclear D gene. V was trimmed by 6 bases and J by 5 bases, leaving 16 bases between them. From germline, CDR1 is MDHEN and CDR2 SYDVKM. The CDR3 consists of 14 residues. The CDR3 reads CASRPDPKRYGYTF. The CDR3 DNA follows: TGTGCCAGCAGACCGGACCCCAAGCGGTATGGCTACACCTTC.

The chain links TRBV12-5 to TRBJ1-5, with no clear D. Trimming took off 2 bases at V and 9 bases at J, with 11 bases between the two ends. The CDR3 totals 13 residues. Germline CDR1 is LGHNT and CDR2 is FRNRAP. Written as DNA, the CDR3 is TGTGCTAGTGGTTTGCGGGCTTTTCGGCCCCAGCATTTT. Protein sequence: CASGLRAFRPQHF.

This clonotype was counted a few times. The V and J genes are TRBV20-1 and TRBJ2-7; 9 positions match TRBD2. The CDR3 runs 16 residues. Germline V lookup: CDR1 DFQATT, CDR2 SNEGSKA (reference sequence). With V trimmed by 2 bases and J by 7 bases, 15 bases remained unmatched. CDR3 in DNA: TGCAGTGCTAGATGGGGATGGGCGGGAGGGCCGGGGGAGCAGTACTTC. It encodes CSARWGWAGGPGEQYF.

This chain uses TRBV28 with TRBJ2-5, with a tentative D call TRBD1 (6 bases). CDR3 length equals 13 residues. Trimming shortened V by 8 bases and J by 2 bases, and 12 bases separated the two germline ends. The V gene's germline CDR1 is MDHEN and CDR2 SYDVKM. The CDR3 loop reads CASLSGQQETQYF. CDR3 DNA sequence: TGTGCCAGCCTAAGCGGACAGCAAGAGACCCAGTACTTC. Full variable domain (missing parts from reference TRBV28 and TRBJ2-5): DVKVTQSSRYLVKRTGEKVFLECVQDMDHENMFWYRQDPGLGLRLIYFSYDVKMKEKGDIPEGYSVSREKKERFSLILESASTNQTSMYLCASLSGQQETQYFGPGTRLLVL.

The table lists this clonotype with many counts. The V gene is TRBV19, the J gene TRBJ1-3; 8 nucleotides line up with TRBD1. The germline CDR1 and CDR2 sequences are LNHDA and SQIVND (reference sequence). The CDR3 covers 15 residues. V trimming: 6 bases; J trimming: 3 bases; junction bases outside the gene matches: 7. CDR3 residues: CASSRDRGSGNTIYF. For the CDR3, the DNA is TGTGCCAGTAGCCGCGACAGGGGAAGTGGAAACACCATATATTTT.

On this clonotype: This clone may be a read error of a much larger clone one base away. The chain links TRBV19 to TRBJ1-2; 8 bases are shared with TRBD1. Germline V gene lookup returns CDR1 LNHDA and CDR2 SQIVND (reference sequence). The V gene end was trimmed by 4 bases and the J gene end by 8 bases; junction bases not matched to a gene: 15. The CDR3 is made up of 16 amino acids. CDR3 loop: CASSTGQGVIVSGYTF. As DNA, the CDR3 is TGTGCCAGTAGTACCGGACAGGGAGTTATCGTAAGCGGCTACACCTTC.

The chain has TRBV15 and TRBJ1-2, with 10 positions matching TRBD1. Trimming at V came to 4 bases and at J to 6 bases, leaving 5 bases not matched to a gene. The CDR3 has 14 amino acids. Germline lookup yields CDR1 LNHNV and CDR2 YYDKDF (reference sequence). The CDR3 region is CATSIRQGADGYTF. Here the CDR3 DNA reads TGTGCCACCAGCATAAGACAGGGGGCAGATGGCTACACCTTC.

Here the CDR3 DNA reads TGCAGTGCTAGCCTGACTAGCGGGAGTAATGAGCAGTTCTTC. Its protein is CSASLTSGSNEQFF. This rearrangement joins TRBV20-1 to TRBJ2-1; 12 bases align to TRBD2. Per the germline V gene, CDR1 is DFQATT and CDR2 is SNEGSKA (reference sequence). The length of the CDR3 is 14 residues. V was pared by 3 bases and J by 7 bases, with 4 bases of the junction left unmatched.

Ten or more counts support this clonotype. The chain uses TRBV7-2 and TRBJ1-4; D not certain. This CDR3 is 14 amino acids long. Germline V gives CDR1 SGHTA, CDR2 FQGNSA. V was trimmed by 3 bases and J by 5 bases, leaving 10 bases between them. In DNA form, the CDR3 reads TGTGCCAGCAGCTTGTACACGGAGAATGAAAAACTGTTTTTT. Translated: CASSLYTENEKLFF. Looking up the rest from reference TRBV7-2 and TRBJ1-4 gives the full variable domain: GAGVSQSPSNKVTEKGKDVELRCDPISGHTALYWYRQSLGQGLEFLIYFQGNSAPDKSGLPSDRFSAERTGGSVSTLTIQRTQQEDSAVYLCASSLYTENEKLFFGSGTQLSVL.

This clonotype was recorded many times. This chain links TRBV6-5 with TRBJ1-5; the D is unclear. Germline CDR1 is MNHEY and CDR2 is SVGAGI. Trimming removed 2 bases from V and 7 bases from J, with 12 bases in between. This CDR3 is built from 14 residues. CDR3 protein: CASSYGELGQPQHF. CDR3 in DNA: TGTGCCAGCAGTTACGGGGAGCTGGGCCAGCCCCAGCATTTT.

The chain combines TRBV28 with TRBJ1-2, with D perhaps TRBD1 (5 bases). This CDR3 region has 15 residues. Trimming pared 3 bases from V and 4 bases from J, leaving 15 bases between. Germline V lookup: CDR1 MDHEN, CDR2 SYDVKM. The CDR3 coding sequence is TGTGCCAGCAGTTTCTTCGCAATTGGGGCCTATGGCTACACCTTC. This sequence encodes CASSFFAIGAYGYTF.

The chain has TRBV20-1 and TRBJ2-6; 7 bases are a match to TRBD2. Looked up from germline, CDR1 is DFQATT and CDR2 is SNEGSKA (reference sequence). There are 10 residues in the CDR3. Trimming took 5 bases from V and 17 from J; bases not matched to a gene: 6. This CDR3 reads CSAQGLAVTF. For the CDR3, the DNA is TGCAGTGCTCAAGGCCTAGCGGTGACTTTC.

In the case of this clonotype: The junction shows a germline mismatch at one end, possibly a read error. V and J are TRBV20-1 and TRBJ2-3; TRBD2 aligns across 8 bases. The CDR3 has 17 residues. Germline values: CDR1 DFQATT, CDR2 SNEGSKA (reference sequence). DNA for the CDR3: TGCGGTGCGCGTCGGGGGGGGTATTGGAACAGTGGGGGTACGCAGTATTTT. Translation: CGARRGGYWNSGGTQYF.

Worth noting for this clonotype: A read error is possible here, since a much larger clone lies one base away. V usage is TRBV6-1 and J usage is TRBJ2-7; 8 positions match TRBD2. The CDR3 loop spans 15 amino acids. Looked up from germline, CDR1 is MNHNS and CDR2 is SASEGT. The J segment lost 3 bases and the V segment lost 5 bases, leaving 9 bases of the junction unmatched. The DNA for the CDR3 is TGTGCCAGCAGTCCCACCGGGACTAGTATCTACGAGCAGTACTTC. Translation gives CASSPTGTSIYEQYF.

This clonotype was detected only a few times. The chain uses TRBV6-1 and TRBJ2-3; 7 bases agree with TRBD1. The V gene end was trimmed by 5 bases and the J gene end by 6 bases; junction bases not matched to a gene: 8. This CDR3 spans 14 amino acids. Germline-derived CDR1 and CDR2 are MNHNS and SASEGT. This CDR3 is CASSPQTGLDTQYF. For the CDR3, the DNA is TGTGCCAGCAGTCCTCAGACAGGGCTGGATACGCAGTATTTT.